This T cell receptor beta chain emerged from a study of T cell changes during pregnancy in multiple sclerosis. Profiled with immunoSEQ multiplex PCR; TCRdb holds only in-frame clones, not every one. The sample yields tens of thousands of clones, roughly 88% seen once. From germline, CDR1 is KGHSH and CDR2 LQKENI. Trimming pared 3 bases from V and 1 base from J, leaving 6 bases between. The CDR3 covers 13 residues. Of note for this clone: The identical CDR3 is also encoded by other nucleotide sequences in the sample.

The chain joins TRBV18 to TRBJ1-1, with a weak D call TRBD1 (6 bases). The source of this sequence is a female donor with multiple sclerosis, enrolled in a pregnancy study. Sequences were derived from peripheral blood, sampled in the first trimester of pregnancy. The CDR3 nucleotides are TGTGCCAGCTCACCGGGACAGAACACTGAAGCTTTCTTT. Translated: CASSPGQNTEAFF.